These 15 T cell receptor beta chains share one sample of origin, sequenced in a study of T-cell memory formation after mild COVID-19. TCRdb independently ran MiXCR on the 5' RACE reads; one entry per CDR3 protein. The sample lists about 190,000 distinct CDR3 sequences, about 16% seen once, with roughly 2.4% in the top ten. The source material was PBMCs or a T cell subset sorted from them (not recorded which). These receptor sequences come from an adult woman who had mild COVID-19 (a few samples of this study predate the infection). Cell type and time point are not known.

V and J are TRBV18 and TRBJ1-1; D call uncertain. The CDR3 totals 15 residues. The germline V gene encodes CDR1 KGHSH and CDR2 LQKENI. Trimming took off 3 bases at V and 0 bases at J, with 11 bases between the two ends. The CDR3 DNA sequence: TGTGCCAGCTCACCCGCTGAACGGATGAACACTGAAGCTTTCTTT. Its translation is CASSPAERMNTEAFF.

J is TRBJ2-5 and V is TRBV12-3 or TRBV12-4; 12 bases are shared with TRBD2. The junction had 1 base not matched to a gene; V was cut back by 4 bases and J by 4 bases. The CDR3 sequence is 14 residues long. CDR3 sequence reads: CASSSSGRGETQYF. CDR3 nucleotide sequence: TGTGCCAGCAGTTCTAGCGGGAGGGGAGAGACCCAGTACTTC.

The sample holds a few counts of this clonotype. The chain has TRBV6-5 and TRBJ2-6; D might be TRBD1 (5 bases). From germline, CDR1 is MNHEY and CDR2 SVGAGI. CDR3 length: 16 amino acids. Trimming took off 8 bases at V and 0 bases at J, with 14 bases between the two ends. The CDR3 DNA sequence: TGTGCCAGCGGACCCCAGGGTTACTCTGGGGCCAACGTCCTGACTTTC. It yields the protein CASGPQGYSGANVLTF.

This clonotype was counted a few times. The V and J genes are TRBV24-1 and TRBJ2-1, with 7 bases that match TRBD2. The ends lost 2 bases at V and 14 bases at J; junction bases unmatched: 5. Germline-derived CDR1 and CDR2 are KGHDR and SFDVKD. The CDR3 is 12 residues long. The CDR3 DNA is TGTGCCACCAGTGATTGGCGGGAGAAGAAGTTCTTC. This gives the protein CATSDWREKKFF.

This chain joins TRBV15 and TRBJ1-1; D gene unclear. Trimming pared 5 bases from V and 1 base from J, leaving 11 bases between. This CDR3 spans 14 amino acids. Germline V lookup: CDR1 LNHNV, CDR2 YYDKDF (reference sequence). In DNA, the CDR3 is TGTGCCACCAGCGATACTCGGAAGAACACTGAAGCTTTCTTT. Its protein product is CATSDTRKNTEAFF.

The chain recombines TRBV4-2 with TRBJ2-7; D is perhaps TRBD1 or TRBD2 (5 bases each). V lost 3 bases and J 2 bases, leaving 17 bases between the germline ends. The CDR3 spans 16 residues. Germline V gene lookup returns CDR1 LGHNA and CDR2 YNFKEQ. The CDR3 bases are TGTGCCAGCAGCCAGCCCCCTGGGACCGTAACCTACGAGCAGTACTTC. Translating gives CASSQPPGTVTYEQYF.

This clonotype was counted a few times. The CDR3 nucleotides read TGTGCCAGCAGCTTAGCGGTGGTAAATGAGCAGTTCTTC. Encoded protein: CASSLAVVNEQFF. This rearrangement joins TRBV7-2 to TRBJ2-1; D uncertain. Germline V gene data show CDR1 as SGHTA and CDR2 as FQGNSA. The V and J ends lost 0 bases and 7 bases respectively, with 7 bases between them. The CDR3 sequence is 13 residues long.

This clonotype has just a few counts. CDR3 sequence: CASSIGTGGHNEQFF. The CDR3 nucleotides read TGTGCCAGCAGCATCGGGACTGGGGGTCACAATGAGCAGTTCTTC. The chain uses TRBV7-3 and TRBJ2-1, with TRBD2 as a possible D gene (6 bases). CDR1 and CDR2 (germline): SGHTA, FQGTGA. The ends were cut back, 5 bases at V and 5 bases at J, with 16 bases in the middle. There are 15 residues in the CDR3.

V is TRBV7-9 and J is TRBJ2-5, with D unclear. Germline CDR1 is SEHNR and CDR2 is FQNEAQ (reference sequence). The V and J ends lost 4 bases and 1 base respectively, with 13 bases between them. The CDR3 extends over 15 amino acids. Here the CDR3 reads CASSSGRRTQETQYF. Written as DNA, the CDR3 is TGTGCCAGCAGCTCAGGAAGACGGACCCAAGAGACCCAGTACTTC.

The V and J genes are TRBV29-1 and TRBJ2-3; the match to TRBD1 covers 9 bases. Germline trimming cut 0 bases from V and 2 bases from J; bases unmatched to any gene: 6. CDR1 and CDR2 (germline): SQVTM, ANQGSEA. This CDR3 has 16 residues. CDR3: CSVEEVGQGITDTQYF. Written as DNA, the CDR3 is TGCAGCGTTGAAGAGGTGGGACAGGGAATCACAGATACGCAGTATTTT.

As DNA, the CDR3 is TGCGCCAGCAGCCCAACGGGAGGGGGCACAGATACGCAGTATTTT. This translates into CASSPTGGGTDTQYF. The chain recombines TRBV5-1 with TRBJ2-3; 8 bases align to TRBD2. CDR3 length equals 15 residues. The germline CDR1 and CDR2 sequences are SGHRS and YFSETQ. Trimming took 4 bases from V and 1 from J; bases not matched to a gene: 5.

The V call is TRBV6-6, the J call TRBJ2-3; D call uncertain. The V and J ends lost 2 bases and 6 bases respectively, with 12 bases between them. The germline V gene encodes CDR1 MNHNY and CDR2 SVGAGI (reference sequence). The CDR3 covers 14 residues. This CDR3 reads CASSYTDGRDTQYF. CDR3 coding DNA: TGTGCCAGCAGTTACACCGACGGCCGGGATACGCAGTATTTT.

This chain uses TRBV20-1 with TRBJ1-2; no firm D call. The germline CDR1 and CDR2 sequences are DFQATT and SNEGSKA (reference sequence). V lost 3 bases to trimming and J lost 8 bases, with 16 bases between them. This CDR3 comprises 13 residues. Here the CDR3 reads CSASRYGIGGYTF. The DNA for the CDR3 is TGCAGTGCTAGCCGGTATGGGATCGGAGGCTACACCTTC.

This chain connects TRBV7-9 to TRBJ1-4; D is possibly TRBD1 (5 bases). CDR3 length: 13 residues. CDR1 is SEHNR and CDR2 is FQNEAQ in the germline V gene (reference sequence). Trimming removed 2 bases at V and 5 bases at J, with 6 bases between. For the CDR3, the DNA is TGTGCCAGCAGCTTACGGGGGAATGAAAAACTGTTTTTT. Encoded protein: CASSLRGNEKLFF.

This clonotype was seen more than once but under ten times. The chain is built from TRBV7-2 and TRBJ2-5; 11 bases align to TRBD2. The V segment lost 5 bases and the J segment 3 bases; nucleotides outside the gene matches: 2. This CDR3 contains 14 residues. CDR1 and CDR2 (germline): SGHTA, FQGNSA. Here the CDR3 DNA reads TGTGCCAGCAGCGCGGGACTAGCGGAAGAGACCCAGTACTTC. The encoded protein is CASSAGLAEETQYF.